One T cell receptor (beta chain) is described in this entry. The antigen remains unidentified. This sample was taken from a study of cytomegalovirus exposure and HLA in healthy donors. The PCR made use of 60 Vbeta and 13 Jbeta primers. Measured with immunoSEQ multiplex PCR; TCRdb has only the in-frame clones, and not every one. Of fewer than 150,000 clones in the sample, approximately 15% were seen once. Broader study findings: Roughly uniform sequencing depth across donors was assumed, possibly incorrectly. At a 0.05 false discovery rate, a later analysis found some 17,000 TCR beta sequences to be associated with HLA alleles. Several V segments, TRBV6-2 and TRBV6-3 among them, could not be told apart and were dropped.

Germline-derived CDR1 and CDR2 are SEHNR and FQNEAQ (reference sequence). After removal of 2 bases from V and 3 bases from J, the junction contained 3 bases not matched to a gene. CDR3 length equals 14 residues. Sequenced: PBMCs. This clonotype originated in a woman aged 18-35 years in good health and CMV-seronegative. J is TRBJ1-1 and V is TRBV7-9; TRBD1 matches 7 bases. CDR3 nucleotides: TGTGCCAGCAGCTTAAAAACAGGGGACACTGAAGCTTTCTTT. This encodes CASSLKTGDTEAFF.